The 28 T cell receptor beta chains given below trace back to one sample, sequenced in a study of response to subunit inactivated influenza vaccine. TCRdb redid the calling of the RT-PCR reads with MiXCR, one entry per CDR3 protein. The sample holds 650,000 or so distinct CDR3 sequences, less than 15% seen once. Sample: PBMCs from blood, taken 14 days before vaccination. Source of these receptors: a man aged 50-60 years who received an inactivated influenza vaccine.

The chain recombines TRBV20-1 with TRBJ2-3; D is perhaps TRBD1 (6 bases). The length of the CDR3 is 17 residues. The V gene's germline CDR1 is DFQATT and CDR2 SNEGSKA (reference sequence). The germline V and J ends were trimmed by 1 base and 2 bases, with 19 bases remaining between them. CDR3 sequence: CSARVLKPGAPTDTQYF. The CDR3, as DNA: TGCAGTGCTAGAGTCTTAAAACCAGGGGCCCCCACAGATACGCAGTATTTT.

The chain employs TRBV28 and TRBJ2-4; possibly TRBD2 for D (5 bases). CDR3 length: 13 amino acids. V lost 1 base, J lost 13 bases, and 14 bases lay in between. The germline CDR1 and CDR2 sequences are MDHEN and SYDVKM. As DNA, the CDR3 is TGTGCCAGCAGTTTATCGCAGGAGGTCCGGCAGTACTTC. This sequence encodes CASSLSQEVRQYF.

This rearrangement joins TRBV24-1 to TRBJ2-2; 12 bases fit TRBD2. CDR1 is KGHDR, CDR2 SFDVKD, per germline. V shed 4 bases and J 4 bases; nucleotides not matched to a gene: 9. The CDR3 covers 18 residues. CDR3 DNA: TGTGCCACCAGTGACCCGACTAGCGGGAGTCGTGTCACCGGGGAGCTGTTTTTT. Amino acids: CATSDPTSGSRVTGELFF.

The chain has TRBV4-2 and TRBJ2-2; 11 positions match TRBD2. The CDR3 covers 15 residues. J lost 6 bases, V lost 1 base, and 1 base had no gene match. Germline V gene sequence: CDR1 LGHNA, CDR2 YNFKEQ. The CDR3 DNA follows: TGTGCCAGCAGCCAAGTTAGCGGGGGGGCCGGGGAGCTGTTTTTT. It encodes CASSQVSGGAGELFF.

This clonotype appeared many times. V usage is TRBV4-3 and J usage is TRBJ2-1; a possible D gene is TRBD2 (7 bases). The CDR3 covers 17 residues. Deletions cut 1 base from V and 2 bases from J, with 15 bases between. Germline V CDR1 and CDR2: LGHNA, YSLEER. CDR3 in amino acids: CASSQAGGRRPYNEQFF. The CDR3 bases are TGCGCCAGCAGCCAAGCGGGGGGCAGGCGCCCCTACAATGAGCAGTTCTTC.

CDR3 DNA sequence: TGTGCCACCAGTGACAATCCTAACTATGGCTACACCTTC. It yields the protein CATSDNPNYGYTF. The chain links TRBV24-1 to TRBJ1-2, with D hard to call. CDR1 and CDR2 (germline): KGHDR, SFDVKD. CDR3 length: 13 residues. V was pared by 4 bases and J by 0 bases, with 5 bases between.

This clonotype was detected only a few times. The chain combines TRBV4-1 with TRBJ2-1, with 11 bases fitting TRBD2. This CDR3 comprises 21 residues. CDR1 and CDR2 (germline): MGHRA, YSYEKL. The ends lost 4 bases at V and 7 bases at J; junction bases unmatched: 24. CDR3 amino acids: CASSPSHRLAGGGPSGNEQFF. CDR3 DNA: TGCGCCAGCAGCCCTTCCCACCGGCTAGCGGGGGGCGGACCCAGTGGGAATGAGCAGTTCTTC.

This clonotype was found a few times. The chain recombines TRBV15 with TRBJ2-3; D uncertain. The length of the CDR3 is 12 residues. Per the germline V gene, CDR1 is LNHNV and CDR2 is YYDKDF (reference sequence). Trimming cost V 1 base and J 5 bases, with 4 bases left between them. The DNA for the CDR3 is TGTGCCACCAGCAGAGTGAAAGATACGCAGTATTTT. This gives the protein CATSRVKDTQYF.

This clonotype has a count of ten or more. The V gene is TRBV11-2, the J gene TRBJ1-3; no firm D call. The CDR3 totals 14 residues. V was pared by 6 bases and J by 4 bases, with 13 bases between. Germline lookup yields CDR1 SGHAT and CDR2 FQNNGV. For the CDR3, the DNA is TGTGCCAGCAGGACCTGGGAATCCGGAAACACCATATATTTT. Amino acid sequence: CASRTWESGNTIYF.

This clonotype has more than one count but fewer than ten. The rearrangement joins TRBV6-2 or TRBV6-3 to TRBJ1-3; a weak D match, TRBD1 (6 bases). The CDR3 consists of 14 residues. V dropped 2 bases and J dropped 4 bases, with 9 bases sitting between them. Per the germline V gene, CDR1 is MNHEY and CDR2 is SVGEGT. CDR3: CASSYGTSGNTIYF. CDR3 DNA sequence: TGTGCCAGCAGTTACGGGACATCCGGAAACACCATATATTTT.

This clonotype has more than one count but fewer than ten. V gene TRBV7-2 combines with J gene TRBJ1-4; D perhaps matches TRBD1 (6 bases). This CDR3 comprises 13 residues. Germline lookup yields CDR1 SGHTA and CDR2 FQGNSA. V shed 7 bases and J shed 4 bases, with 10 bases lying between them. CDR3 in DNA: TGTGCCAGCAAGGACAGAAATAATGAAAAACTGTTTTTT. Amino acid sequence: CASKDRNNEKLFF.

This clonotype was detected a few times. The chain carries TRBV5-1 and TRBJ2-7; 7 nucleotides align to TRBD1. CDR3 length equals 13 residues. Germline CDR1 SGHRS, CDR2 YFSETQ. The trim removed 1 base at V and 6 bases at J, leaving 4 bases unmatched. For the CDR3, the DNA is TGCGCCAGCAGCTTGCAAGGGGGCGCCGAGCAGTACTTC. Residues: CASSLQGGAEQYF.

The V call is TRBV27, the J call TRBJ2-7; 8 bases are shared with TRBD2. V trimming: 8 bases; J trimming: 0 bases; junction bases outside the gene matches: 15. Germline CDR1 reads MNHEY; CDR2 reads SMNVEV (reference sequence). The CDR3 totals 17 residues. CDR3 nucleotide sequence: TGTGCCAGCCACCCCCAAGCGGGAGCGAGTGGCTCCTACGAGCAGTACTTC. Protein: CASHPQAGASGSYEQYF.

The rearrangement links TRBV5-4 to TRBJ2-3; 8 bases are shared with TRBD2. Per germline, CDR1 SGHNT and CDR2 YYREEE (reference sequence). This CDR3 has 16 residues. V was clipped by 4 bases and J by 1 base; unmatched bases: 8. CDR3 sequence (DNA): TGTGCCAGCAGCCCGGGGGGGGCTAGCGGCACAGATACGCAGTATTTT. Protein: CASSPGGASGTDTQYF. Looking up the rest from reference TRBV5-4 and TRBJ2-3 gives the full variable domain: ETGVTQSPTHLIKTRGQQVTLRCSSQSGHNTVSWYQQALGQGPQFIFQYYREEENGRGNFPPRFSGLQFPNYSSELNVNALELDDSALYLCASSPGGASGTDTQYFGPGTRLTVL.

This chain connects TRBV18 to TRBJ2-2, with a weak D call TRBD1 (6 bases). The V gene lost 5 bases and the J gene lost 4 bases, with 11 bases spanning the gap. This CDR3 contains 14 residues. CDR1 and CDR2 from the germline V gene are KGHSH and LQKENI. This CDR3 is CASSMAGVTGELFF. The CDR3, as DNA: TGTGCCAGCTCAATGGCAGGGGTCACCGGGGAGCTGTTTTTT.

This clonotype was counted ten times or more. The chain employs TRBV7-6 and TRBJ2-3, with D uncertain. V shed 3 bases and J shed 2 bases, with 9 bases lying between them. The CDR3 length is 14 residues. Germline assignment: CDR1 SGHVS and CDR2 FNYEAQ. The DNA of the CDR3 is TGTGCCAGCAGCTTGCAGACGTACACAGATACGCAGTATTTT. Its protein product is CASSLQTYTDTQYF.

This clonotype was recorded at least ten times. V and J are TRBV15 and TRBJ2-7; possible D gene TRBD2, 6 bases. Germline V gives CDR1 LNHNV, CDR2 YYDKDF (reference sequence). The CDR3 length is 13 residues. The V gene lost 6 bases and the J gene lost 0 bases, with 9 bases spanning the gap. CDR3 bases: TGTGCCACCAGAGACGGGAGCTCCTACGAGCAGTACTTC. It codes for CATRDGSSYEQYF.

This clonotype occurred many times. CDR3 amino acids: CSVLKLAGVAYEQYF. The CDR3 nucleotides read TGCAGCGTCCTAAAACTAGCGGGAGTGGCCTACGAGCAGTACTTC. This chain connects TRBV29-1 to TRBJ2-7; 11 bases align to TRBD2. The CDR3 runs 15 residues. With 6 bases clipped from V and 2 bases from J, the junction kept 9 bases outside the gene matches. CDR1 is SQVTM and CDR2 is ANQGSEA in the germline V gene.

This clonotype showed up just a few times. The chain carries TRBV3-1 and TRBJ1-2; 7 bases map to TRBD1. Losses at the gene ends were 0 bases for V and 6 bases for J; bases not matched to a gene: 7. Germline CDR1 reads LGHDT; CDR2 reads YNNKEL (reference sequence). The length of the CDR3 is 15 residues. The CDR3 here is CASSQEGGQIDGYTF. For the CDR3, the DNA is TGTGCCAGCAGCCAAGAGGGGGGACAGATCGATGGCTACACCTTC.

This chain joins TRBV5-1 and TRBJ2-5, with 11 bases lining up with TRBD2. The junction had 10 bases not matched to a gene; V was cut back by 4 bases and J by 5 bases. Looked up from germline, CDR1 is SGHRS and CDR2 is YFSETQ. The length of the CDR3 is 16 residues. The CDR3 sequence: CASSGTSGWFRETQYF. The DNA of the CDR3 is TGCGCCAGCAGCGGGACTAGCGGCTGGTTCCGGGAGACCCAGTACTTC.

The sample holds a few counts of this clonotype. This chain connects TRBV5-1 to TRBJ1-6, with 7 bases that match TRBD1. CDR1 and CDR2 from the germline V gene are SGHRS and YFSETQ. V lost 4 bases and J lost 6; bases outside the gene matches: 10. The CDR3 runs to 16 residues. The CDR3 DNA sequence: TGCGCCAGCAGCGACACCGGGACAGCCCGTAATTCACCCCTCCACTTT. Its protein product is CASSDTGTARNSPLHF.

The chain joins TRBV20-1 to TRBJ2-1; 14 bases map to TRBD2. J gave up 10 bases and V 4 bases, and 9 bases lay outside the gene matches. Germline lookup yields CDR1 DFQATT and CDR2 SNEGSKA (reference sequence). CDR3 length: 15 amino acids. The CDR3 region has the DNA TGCAGTGCTAAGAGGGGGACTAGCGGGAGCAAAGAGCAGTTCTTC. It translates to CSAKRGTSGSKEQFF.

This clonotype appeared a single time. The rearrangement links TRBV2 to TRBJ2-7; 10 positions agree with TRBD2. Germline V gives CDR1 SNHLY, CDR2 FYNNEI. The CDR3 length is 15 residues. V trimming: 7 bases; J trimming: 5 bases; junction bases outside the gene matches: 11. CDR3 amino acids: CASIPDSGRLHEQYF. The CDR3 DNA sequence: TGTGCCAGCATCCCTGATAGCGGGAGGTTACACGAGCAGTACTTC.

This clonotype was counted only a few times. The J gene is TRBJ2-3, the V gene TRBV3-1; D is perhaps TRBD1 (6 bases). With 3 bases removed from V and 5 bases from J, the gap between germline ends came to 12 bases. The V gene's germline CDR1 is LGHDT and CDR2 YNNKEL (reference sequence). This CDR3 contains 14 residues. The CDR3, as DNA: TGTGCCAGCAGCCATTTTGGACAGTTAGATACGCAGTATTTT. Its translation is CASSHFGQLDTQYF.

This clonotype was picked up a small number of times. The gene calls are TRBV6-1 and TRBJ2-5, with no clear D. V was cut by 8 bases and J by 2 bases, with 18 bases left in between. This CDR3 contains 15 residues. CDR1 is MNHNS and CDR2 is SASEGT in the germline V gene. The chain's CDR3 is CASSRVFRVQETQYF. The CDR3 DNA is TGTGCCAGCTCGCGAGTTTTTAGGGTACAAGAGACCCAGTACTTC.

This clonotype was seen a few times. The chain has TRBV19 and TRBJ1-2; the D gene is possibly TRBD1 (5 bases). Trimming pared 6 bases from V and 4 bases from J, leaving 21 bases between. This CDR3 spans 16 amino acids. Germline V gene sequence: CDR1 LNHDA, CDR2 SQIVND (reference sequence). The CDR3 bases are TGTGCCAGTAGCCATGGCGCCTCGGGACGGATCTATGGCTACACCTTC. Translated, it gives CASSHGASGRIYGYTF.

This clonotype was detected only a few times. This chain connects TRBV4-3 to TRBJ2-3; 7 nucleotides match TRBD2. The V gene end was trimmed by 3 bases and the J gene end by 5 bases; junction bases not matched to a gene: 11. Germline-derived CDR1 and CDR2 are LGHNA and YSLEER. The CDR3 sequence is 16 residues long. CDR3 sequence: CASSHGMGLRLDTQYF. The CDR3 region has the DNA TGCGCCAGCAGCCATGGAATGGGACTAAGATTAGATACGCAGTATTTT.

This clonotype was recorded many times. The rearrangement links TRBV4-2 to TRBJ2-3; the D gene is possibly TRBD2 (7 bases). Germline V gene data show CDR1 as LGHNA and CDR2 as YNFKEQ. The CDR3 loop spans 15 amino acids. V was cut by 0 bases and J by 6 bases, with 13 bases left in between. This CDR3 is CASSQDAGAVDTQYF. Here the CDR3 DNA reads TGTGCCAGCAGCCAAGATGCGGGGGCGGTGGATACGCAGTATTTT.